The 13 T cell receptor beta chains listed next were all sequenced from one sample in a study of human T cells and chemical hapten exposure. Time point here: pre-sensitization, week 0. Treatment here: therapeutic diphenylcyclopropenone sensitization with weekly scalp DPC. One entry per CDR3 protein results from TCRdb running MiXCR on the RACE reads. The repertoire holds some 400,000 distinct CDR3 sequences, with roughly 4.6% as singletons. The sequencing used whole blood, collected in connection with sensitization to the hapten diphenylcyclopropenone (DPC). All receptors come from a woman in her forties or fifties with alopecia areata. Some clones in this sample may be carry-over from other donors' samples.

This clonotype has only a few counts. V is TRBV20-1 and J is TRBJ2-7, with D unresolved. In germline, CDR1 is DFQATT, CDR2 SNEGSKA (reference sequence). The CDR3 is 12 amino acids. V lost 6 bases to trimming and J lost 1 base, with 10 bases between them. CDR3 nucleotide sequence: TGCAGTGCCCACGACGAGTCCTACGAGCAGTACTTC. Protein sequence: CSAHDESYEQYF.

The chain is built from TRBV29-1 and TRBJ2-5; 8 bases match TRBD1. From germline, CDR1 is SQVTM and CDR2 ANQGSEA. With 5 bases clipped from V and 2 bases from J, the junction kept 1 base outside the gene matches. There are 12 residues in the CDR3. The CDR3 spells CSVRQGQETQYF. The CDR3, as DNA: TGCAGCGTTCGACAGGGGCAAGAGACCCAGTACTTC.

This clonotype came up a few times. As DNA, the CDR3 is TGTGCCAGCAGTTCGACAGGGGACAATCAGCCCCAGCATTTT. Translation gives CASSSTGDNQPQHF. V gene TRBV6-5 combines with J gene TRBJ1-5; 8 bases align to TRBD1. Germline CDR1 and CDR2: MNHEY and SVGAGI. V shed 4 bases and J 3 bases; nucleotides not matched to a gene: 2. This CDR3 spans 14 amino acids.

This clonotype appeared many times. The chain is built from TRBV30 and TRBJ1-1; possibly TRBD1 for D (5 bases). The V end was cut by 0 bases, the J end by 4 bases, with 9 bases between. The CDR3 length is 13 residues. Germline V gene lookup returns CDR1 GTSNPN and CDR2 SVGIG (reference sequence). The chain's CDR3 is CAWSVRRGTEAFF. The DNA of the CDR3 is TGTGCCTGGAGTGTACGTAGGGGCACTGAAGCTTTCTTT.

The chain recombines TRBV30 with TRBJ2-7, with D uncertain. Germline CDR1 and CDR2: GTSNPN and SVGIG (reference sequence). The CDR3 contains 13 residues. Trimming shortened V by 0 bases and J by 4 bases, and 10 bases separated the two germline ends. This CDR3 is CAWSVGGNYEQYF. CDR3 nucleotide sequence: TGTGCCTGGAGTGTAGGCGGCAATTACGAGCAGTACTTC. Full variable domain (missing parts from reference TRBV30 and TRBJ2-7): SQTIHQWPATLVQPVGSPLSLECTVEGTSNPNLYWYRQAAGRGLQLLFYSVGIGQISSEVPQNLSASRPQDRQFILSSKKLLLSDSGFYLCAWSVGGNYEQYFGPGTRLTVT.

The gene calls are TRBV6-5 and TRBJ2-3; no definite D call. Trimming removed 6 bases at V and 3 bases at J, with 7 bases between. The V gene's germline CDR1 is MNHEY and CDR2 SVGAGI. This CDR3 region has 12 residues. CDR3 in amino acids: CASRRSTDTQYF. The CDR3 DNA reads TGTGCCAGCAGGCGCTCGACAGATACGCAGTATTTT.

This clonotype was seen at least ten times. The gene calls are TRBV20-1 and TRBJ2-7; TRBD2 is a possible D gene (6 bases). The CDR3 is made up of 13 amino acids. V lost 3 bases and J 7 bases, leaving 16 bases between the germline ends. The germline V gene encodes CDR1 DFQATT and CDR2 SNEGSKA (reference sequence). As DNA, the CDR3 is TGCAGTGCTAGTCGGGATAACGGGGGTGAGCAGTACTTC. Translation gives CSASRDNGGEQYF.

The chain is built from TRBV27 and TRBJ1-2; D not resolved. The germline V gene encodes CDR1 MNHEY and CDR2 SMNVEV (reference sequence). This CDR3 has 13 residues. V dropped 6 bases and J dropped 9 bases, with 17 bases sitting between them. This chain's CDR3 is CASSHDPYRRYTF. In DNA, the CDR3 is TGTGCCAGCAGCCACGACCCCTATAGACGCTACACCTTC.

This clonotype has only a few counts. The V call is TRBV6-5, the J call TRBJ1-2; D not certain. Germline values: CDR1 MNHEY, CDR2 SVGAGI. The ends were cut back, 7 bases at V and 4 bases at J, with 13 bases in the middle. This CDR3 is built from 13 residues. DNA for the CDR3: TGTGCCAGCACCCCAGGCCTCTTCTATGGCTACACCTTC. Translation: CASTPGLFYGYTF.

This clonotype has a count of ten or more. This chain uses TRBV28 with TRBJ2-1; D is ambiguous. V dropped 3 bases and J dropped 6 bases, with 6 bases sitting between them. CDR1 and CDR2 from the germline V gene are MDHEN and SYDVKM. The CDR3 sequence is 12 residues long. CDR3 sequence (DNA): TGTGCCAGCAGTTTTGGTAGCAATGAGCAGTTCTTC. Translation: CASSFGSNEQFF.

This clonotype was observed a handful of times. J is TRBJ2-5 and V is TRBV11-1; D might be TRBD2 (6 bases). Germline V gives CDR1 SGHAT, CDR2 FQDESV (reference sequence). Trimming took off 8 bases at V and 3 bases at J, with 13 bases between the two ends. This CDR3 is built from 13 residues. CDR3 loop: CASAGTPKETQYF. DNA for the CDR3: TGTGCCAGCGCAGGGACTCCTAAAGAGACCCAGTACTTC.

In this sample, this clonotype turned up many times. The chain combines TRBV7-2 with TRBJ2-3; 14 positions agree with TRBD2. Germline V gives CDR1 SGHTA, CDR2 FQGNSA. With 2 bases clipped from V and 4 bases from J, the junction kept 8 bases outside the gene matches. This CDR3 has 18 residues. The CDR3 coding sequence is TGTGCCAGCAGCTTAATAGGACTAGCGGGGGGTCGAGCAGATACGCAGTATTTT. Its protein is CASSLIGLAGGRADTQYF.

This clonotype has just a few counts. The junction departs from the called germline gene at one end, perhaps through a read error. V and J are TRBV7-2 and TRBJ1-1; D is possibly TRBD1 (6 bases). The CDR3 contains 15 residues. Germline CDR1 SGHTA, CDR2 FQGNSA. The DNA for the CDR3 is TGTGCCAGCAGCTTAGCGCTTACAGGGAACGCTGAAGCTTTCTTT. Its translation: CASSLALTGNAEAFF.